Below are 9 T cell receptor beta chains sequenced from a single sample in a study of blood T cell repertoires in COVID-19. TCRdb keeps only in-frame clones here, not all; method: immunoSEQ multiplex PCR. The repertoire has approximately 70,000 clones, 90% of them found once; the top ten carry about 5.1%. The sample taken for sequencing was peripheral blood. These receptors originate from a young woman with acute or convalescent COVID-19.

The CDR3 DNA follows: TGCGCCAGCAGCCAAGCGGACTGGAGCTTTGTGGAGCTGTTTTTT. It specifies CASSQADWSFVELFF. The V call is TRBV4-1, the J call TRBJ2-2; D may be TRBD2 (5 bases). The CDR3 is 15 amino acids. The V gene lost 1 base and the J gene lost 10 bases, with 16 bases spanning the gap. In germline, CDR1 is MGHRA, CDR2 YSYEKL.

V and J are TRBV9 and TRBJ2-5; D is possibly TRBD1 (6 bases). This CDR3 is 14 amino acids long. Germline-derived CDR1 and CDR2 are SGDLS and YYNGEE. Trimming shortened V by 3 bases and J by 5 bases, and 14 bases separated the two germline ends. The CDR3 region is CASSATGSSETQYF. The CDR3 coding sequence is TGTGCCAGCAGCGCCACAGGGTCTAGTGAGACCCAGTACTTC.

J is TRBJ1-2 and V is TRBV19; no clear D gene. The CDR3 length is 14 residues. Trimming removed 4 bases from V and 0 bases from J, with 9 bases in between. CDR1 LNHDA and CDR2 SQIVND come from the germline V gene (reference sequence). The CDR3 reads CASSTDTSNYGYTF. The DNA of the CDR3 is TGTGCCAGTAGTACAGATACTTCTAACTATGGCTACACCTTC.

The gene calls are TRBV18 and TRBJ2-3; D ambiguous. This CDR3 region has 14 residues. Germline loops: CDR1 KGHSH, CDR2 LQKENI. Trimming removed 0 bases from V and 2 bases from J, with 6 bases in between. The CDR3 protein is CASSPPQATDTQYF. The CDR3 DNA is TGTGCCAGCTCACCACCCCAGGCCACAGATACGCAGTATTTT.

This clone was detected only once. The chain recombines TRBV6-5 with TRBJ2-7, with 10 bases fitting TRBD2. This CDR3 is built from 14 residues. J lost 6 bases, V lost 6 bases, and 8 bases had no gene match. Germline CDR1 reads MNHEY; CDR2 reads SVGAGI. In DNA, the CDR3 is TGTGCCAGCAGGGATGCTAGCGGGAGACGCGAGCAGTACTTC. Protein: CASRDASGRREQYF.

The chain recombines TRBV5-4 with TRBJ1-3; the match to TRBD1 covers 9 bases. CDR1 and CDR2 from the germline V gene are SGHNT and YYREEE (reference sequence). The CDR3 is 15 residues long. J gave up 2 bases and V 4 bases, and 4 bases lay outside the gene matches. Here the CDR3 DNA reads TGTGCCAGCAGCGGTGGGACAGGGACTGGAAACACCATATATTTT. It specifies CASSGGTGTGNTIYF.

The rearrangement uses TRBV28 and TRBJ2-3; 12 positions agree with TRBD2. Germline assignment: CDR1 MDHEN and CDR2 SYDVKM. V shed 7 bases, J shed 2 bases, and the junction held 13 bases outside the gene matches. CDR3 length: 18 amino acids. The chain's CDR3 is CASTGWTSGAFYTDTQYF. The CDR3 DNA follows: TGTGCCAGCACCGGGTGGACTAGCGGGGCTTTTTACACAGATACGCAGTATTTT.

DNA of the CDR3: TGTGCCAGCAGCAGCCGGGACAGTGTAAACTATGGCTACACCTTC. This encodes CASSSRDSVNYGYTF. V and J are TRBV3-1 (or the pseudogene TRBV3-2) and TRBJ1-2; the match to TRBD1 covers 7 bases. Per the germline V gene, CDR1 is LGHDT and CDR2 is YNNKEL (reference sequence). The V segment lost 5 bases and the J segment 2 bases; nucleotides outside the gene matches: 8. This CDR3 comprises 15 residues.

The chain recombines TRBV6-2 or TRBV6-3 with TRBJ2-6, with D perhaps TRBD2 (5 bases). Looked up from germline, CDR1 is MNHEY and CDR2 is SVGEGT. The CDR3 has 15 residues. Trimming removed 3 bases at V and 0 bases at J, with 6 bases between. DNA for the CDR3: TGTGCCAGCAGTTATGGAGGCTCTGGGGCCAACGTCCTGACTTTC. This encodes CASSYGGSGANVLTF.